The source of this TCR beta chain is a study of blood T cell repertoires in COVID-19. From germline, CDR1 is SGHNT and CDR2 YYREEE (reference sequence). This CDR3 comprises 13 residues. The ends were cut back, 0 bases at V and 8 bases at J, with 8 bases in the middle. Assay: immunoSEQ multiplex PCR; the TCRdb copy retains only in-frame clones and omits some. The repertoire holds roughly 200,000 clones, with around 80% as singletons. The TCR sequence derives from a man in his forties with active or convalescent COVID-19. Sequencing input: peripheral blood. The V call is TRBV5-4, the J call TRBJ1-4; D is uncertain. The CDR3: CASSLALGEKLFF. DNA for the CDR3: TGTGCCAGCAGCTTGGCATTGGGCGAAAAACTGTTTTTT.